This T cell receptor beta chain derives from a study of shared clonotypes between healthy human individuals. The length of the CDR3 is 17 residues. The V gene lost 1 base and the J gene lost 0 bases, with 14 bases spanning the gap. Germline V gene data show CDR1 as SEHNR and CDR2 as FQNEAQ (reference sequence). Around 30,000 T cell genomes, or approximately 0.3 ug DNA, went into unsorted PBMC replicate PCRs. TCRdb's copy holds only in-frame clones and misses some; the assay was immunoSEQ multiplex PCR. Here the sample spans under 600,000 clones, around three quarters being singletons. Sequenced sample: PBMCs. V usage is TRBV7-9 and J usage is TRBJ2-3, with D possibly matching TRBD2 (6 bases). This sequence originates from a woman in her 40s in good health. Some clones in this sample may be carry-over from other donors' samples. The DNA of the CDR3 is TGTGCCAGCAGCTTAGGTAGCGGACAAGCCAGCACAGATACGCAGTATTTT. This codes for CASSLGSGQASTDTQYF. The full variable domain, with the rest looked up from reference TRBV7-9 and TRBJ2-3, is DTGVSQNPRHKITKRGQNVTFRCDPISEHNRLYWYRQTLGQGPEFLTYFQNEAQLEKSRLLSDRFSAERPKGSFSTLEIQRTEQGDSAMYLCASSLGSGQASTDTQYFGPGTRLTVL.